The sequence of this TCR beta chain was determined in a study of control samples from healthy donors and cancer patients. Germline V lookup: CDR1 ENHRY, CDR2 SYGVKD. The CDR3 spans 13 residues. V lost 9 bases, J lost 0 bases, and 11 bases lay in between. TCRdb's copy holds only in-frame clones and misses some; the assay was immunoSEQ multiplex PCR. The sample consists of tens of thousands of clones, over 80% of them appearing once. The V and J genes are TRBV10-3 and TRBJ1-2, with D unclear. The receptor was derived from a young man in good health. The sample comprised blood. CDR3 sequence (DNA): TGTGCCATTTCTGCGGGGACTAACTATGGCTACACCTTC. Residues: CAISAGTNYGYTF.